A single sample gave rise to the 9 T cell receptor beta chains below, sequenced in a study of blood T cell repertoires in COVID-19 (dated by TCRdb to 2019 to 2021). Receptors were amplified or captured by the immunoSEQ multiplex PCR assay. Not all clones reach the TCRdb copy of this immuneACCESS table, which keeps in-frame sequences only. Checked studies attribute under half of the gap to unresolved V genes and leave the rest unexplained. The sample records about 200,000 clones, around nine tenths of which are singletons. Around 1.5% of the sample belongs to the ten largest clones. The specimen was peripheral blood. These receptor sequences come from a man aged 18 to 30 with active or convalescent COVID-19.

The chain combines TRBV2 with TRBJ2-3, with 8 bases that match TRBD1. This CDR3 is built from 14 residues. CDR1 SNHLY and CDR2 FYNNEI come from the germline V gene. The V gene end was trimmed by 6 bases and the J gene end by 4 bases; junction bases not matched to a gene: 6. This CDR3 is CASSSTGAADTQYF. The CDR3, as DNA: TGTGCCAGCAGCTCGACAGGGGCGGCAGATACGCAGTATTTT.

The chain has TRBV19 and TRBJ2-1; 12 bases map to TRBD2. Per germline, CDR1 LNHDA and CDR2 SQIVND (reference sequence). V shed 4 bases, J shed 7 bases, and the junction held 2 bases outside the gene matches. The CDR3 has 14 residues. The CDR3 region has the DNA TGTGCCAGTAGTACCGGACTAGCGGGGAATGAGCAGTTCTTC. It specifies CASSTGLAGNEQFF. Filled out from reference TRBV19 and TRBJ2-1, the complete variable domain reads DGGITQSPKYLFRKEGQNVTLSCEQNLNHDAMYWYRQDPGQGLRLIYYSQIVNDFQKGDIAEGYSVSREKKESFPLTVTSAQKNPTAFYLCASSTGLAGNEQFFGPGTRLTVL.

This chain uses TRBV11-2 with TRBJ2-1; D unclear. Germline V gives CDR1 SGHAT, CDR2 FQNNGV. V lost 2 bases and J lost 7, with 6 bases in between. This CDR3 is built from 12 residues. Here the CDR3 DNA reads TGTGCCAGCAGCTTATATCAGAATGAGCAGTTCTTC. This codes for CASSLYQNEQFF.

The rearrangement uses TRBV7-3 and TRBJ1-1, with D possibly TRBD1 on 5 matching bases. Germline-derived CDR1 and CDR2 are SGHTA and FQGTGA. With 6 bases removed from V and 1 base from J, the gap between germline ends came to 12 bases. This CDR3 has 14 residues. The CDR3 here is CASSRDSSNTEAFF. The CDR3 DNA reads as TGTGCCAGCAGTCGGGACTCCTCGAACACTGAAGCTTTCTTT.

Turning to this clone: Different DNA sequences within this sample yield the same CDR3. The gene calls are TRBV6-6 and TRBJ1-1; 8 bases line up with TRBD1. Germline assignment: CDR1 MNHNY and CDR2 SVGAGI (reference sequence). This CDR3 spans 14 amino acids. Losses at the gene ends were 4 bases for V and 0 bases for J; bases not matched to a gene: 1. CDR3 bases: TGTGCCAGCAGTTTGGACAGGGTGAACACTGAAGCTTTCTTT. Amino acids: CASSLDRVNTEAFF.

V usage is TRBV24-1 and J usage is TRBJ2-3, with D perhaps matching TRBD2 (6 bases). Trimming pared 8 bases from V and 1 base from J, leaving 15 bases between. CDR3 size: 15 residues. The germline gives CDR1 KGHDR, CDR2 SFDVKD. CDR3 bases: TGTGCCACCACCGGCCGCCCGGGAGGCACAGATACGCAGTATTTT. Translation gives CATTGRPGGTDTQYF.

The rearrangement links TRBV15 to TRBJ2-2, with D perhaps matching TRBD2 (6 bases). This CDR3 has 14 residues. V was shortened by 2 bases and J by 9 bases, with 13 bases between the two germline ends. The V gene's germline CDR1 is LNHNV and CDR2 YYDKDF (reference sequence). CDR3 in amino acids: CATSRKSSVRELFF. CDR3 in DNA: TGTGCCACCAGCAGAAAATCTAGCGTCCGGGAGCTGTTTTTT.

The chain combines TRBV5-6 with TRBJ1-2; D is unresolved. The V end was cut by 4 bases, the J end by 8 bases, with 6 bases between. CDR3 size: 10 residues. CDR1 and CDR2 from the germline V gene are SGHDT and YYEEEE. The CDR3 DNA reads TGTGCCAGCAGCCCGGAGGGCTACACCTTC. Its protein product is CASSPEGYTF.

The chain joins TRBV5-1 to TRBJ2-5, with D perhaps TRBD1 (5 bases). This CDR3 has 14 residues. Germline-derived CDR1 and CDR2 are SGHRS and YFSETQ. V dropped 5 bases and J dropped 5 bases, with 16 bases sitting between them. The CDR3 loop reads CASRQRGSVETQYF. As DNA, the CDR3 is TGCGCCAGCAGGCAAAGGGGTAGTGTGGAGACCCAGTACTTC. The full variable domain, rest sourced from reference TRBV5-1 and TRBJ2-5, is KAGVTQTPRYLIKTRGQQVTLSCSPISGHRSVSWYQQTPGQGLQFLFEYFSETQRNKGNFPGRFSGRQFSNSRSEMNVSTLELGDSALYLCASRQRGSVETQYFGPGTRLLVL.